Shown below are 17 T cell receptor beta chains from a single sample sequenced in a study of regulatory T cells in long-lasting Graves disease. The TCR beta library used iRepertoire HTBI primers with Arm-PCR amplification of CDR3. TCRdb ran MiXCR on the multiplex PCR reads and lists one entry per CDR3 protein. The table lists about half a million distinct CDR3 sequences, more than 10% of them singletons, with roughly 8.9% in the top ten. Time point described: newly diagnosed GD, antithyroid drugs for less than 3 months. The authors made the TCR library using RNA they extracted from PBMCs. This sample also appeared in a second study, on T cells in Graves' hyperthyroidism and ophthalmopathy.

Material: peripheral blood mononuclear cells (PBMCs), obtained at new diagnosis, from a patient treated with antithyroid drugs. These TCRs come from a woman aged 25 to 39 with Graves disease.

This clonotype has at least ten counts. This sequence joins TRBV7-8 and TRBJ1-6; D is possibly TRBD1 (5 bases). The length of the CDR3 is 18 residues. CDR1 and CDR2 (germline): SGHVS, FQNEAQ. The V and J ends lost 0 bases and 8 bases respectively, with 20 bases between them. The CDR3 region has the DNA TGTGCCAGCAGCTTAGCAGGGTGGCAGGGTGATTTGGATTCACCCCTCCACTTT. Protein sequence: CASSLAGWQGDLDSPLHF. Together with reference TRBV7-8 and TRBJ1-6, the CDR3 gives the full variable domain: GAGVSQSPRYKVAKRGQDVALRCDPISGHVSLFWYQQALGQGPEFLTYFQNEAQLDKSGLPSDRFFAERPEGSVSTLKIQRTQQEDSAVYLCASSLAGWQGDLDSPLHFGNGTRLTVT.

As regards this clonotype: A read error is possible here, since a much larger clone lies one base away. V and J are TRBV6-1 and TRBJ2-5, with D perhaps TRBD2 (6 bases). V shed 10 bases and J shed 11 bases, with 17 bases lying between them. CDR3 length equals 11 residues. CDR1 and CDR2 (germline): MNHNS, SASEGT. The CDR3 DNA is TGTGCCACCGGGACTGGATGGGAGCAGTACTTC. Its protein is CATGTGWEQYF.

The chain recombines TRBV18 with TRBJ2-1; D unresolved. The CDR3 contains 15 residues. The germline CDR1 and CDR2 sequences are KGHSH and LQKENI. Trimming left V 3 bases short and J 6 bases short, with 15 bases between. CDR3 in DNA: TGTGCCAGCTCACCCTACAATGTCGCTGGCAATGAGCAGTTCTTC. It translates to CASSPYNVAGNEQFF.

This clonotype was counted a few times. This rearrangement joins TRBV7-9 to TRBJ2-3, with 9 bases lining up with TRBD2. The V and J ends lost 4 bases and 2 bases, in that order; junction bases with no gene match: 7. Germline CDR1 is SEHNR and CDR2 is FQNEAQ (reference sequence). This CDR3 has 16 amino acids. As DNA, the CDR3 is TGTGCCAGCAGCTCCGGACTAGCGAGAACCACAGATACGCAGTATTTT. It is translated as CASSSGLARTTDTQYF.

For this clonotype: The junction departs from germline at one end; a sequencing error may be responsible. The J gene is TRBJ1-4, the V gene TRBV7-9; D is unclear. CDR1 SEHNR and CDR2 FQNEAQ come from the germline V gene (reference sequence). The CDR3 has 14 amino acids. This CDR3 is CTSSFGGSNEKLFF. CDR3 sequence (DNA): TGTACCAGCAGCTTTGGTGGGTCTAATGAAAAACTGTTTTTT. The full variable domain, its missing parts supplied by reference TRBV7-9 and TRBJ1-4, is DTGVSQNPRHKITKRGQNVTFRCDPISEHNRLYWYRQTLGQGPEFLTYFQNEAQLEKSRLLSDRFSAERPKGSFSTLEIQRTEQGDSAMYLCTSSFGGSNEKLFFGSGTQLSVL.

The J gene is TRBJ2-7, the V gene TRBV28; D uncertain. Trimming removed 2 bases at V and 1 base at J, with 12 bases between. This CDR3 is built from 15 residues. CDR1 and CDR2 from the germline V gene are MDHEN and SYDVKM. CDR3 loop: CASSLVVVGSYEQYF. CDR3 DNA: TGTGCCAGCAGTTTAGTGGTGGTGGGTTCCTACGAGCAGTACTTC.

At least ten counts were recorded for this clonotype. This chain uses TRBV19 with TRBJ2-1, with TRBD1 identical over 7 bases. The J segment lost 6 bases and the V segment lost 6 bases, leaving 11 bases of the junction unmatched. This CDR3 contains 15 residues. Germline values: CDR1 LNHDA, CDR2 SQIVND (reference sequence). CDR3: CASSLTGFQINEQFF. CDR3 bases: TGTGCCAGTAGCTTGACAGGGTTCCAGATCAATGAGCAGTTCTTC.

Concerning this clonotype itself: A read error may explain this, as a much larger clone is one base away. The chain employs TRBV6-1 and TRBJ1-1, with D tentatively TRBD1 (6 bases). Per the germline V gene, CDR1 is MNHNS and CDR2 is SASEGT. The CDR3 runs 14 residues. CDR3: CASSEQGRDTEALF. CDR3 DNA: TGTGCCAGCAGTGAGCAGGGGAGGGACACTGAAGCTCTCTTT.

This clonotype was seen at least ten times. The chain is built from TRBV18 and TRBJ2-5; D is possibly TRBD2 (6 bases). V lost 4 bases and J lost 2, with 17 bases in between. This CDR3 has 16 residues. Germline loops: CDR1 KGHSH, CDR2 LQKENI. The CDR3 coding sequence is TGTGCCAGCTCACTCACGTCAGCGGGTACACAAGAGACCCAGTACTTC. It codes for CASSLTSAGTQETQYF.

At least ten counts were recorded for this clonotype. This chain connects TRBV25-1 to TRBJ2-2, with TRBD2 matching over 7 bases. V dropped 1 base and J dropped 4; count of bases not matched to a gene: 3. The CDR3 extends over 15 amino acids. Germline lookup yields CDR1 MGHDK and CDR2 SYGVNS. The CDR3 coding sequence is TGTGCCAGCAGTGAATGGGCTAGCGGCACCGGGGAGCTGTTTTTT. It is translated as CASSEWASGTGELFF.

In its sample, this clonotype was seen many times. In DNA form, the CDR3 reads TGTGCCAGCAGTTACGTCGGGGACTATAATTCACCCCTCCACTTT. Its protein product is CASSYVGDYNSPLHF. The V gene is TRBV6-2 or TRBV6-3, the J gene TRBJ1-6; D call uncertain. V was clipped by 2 bases and J by 3 bases, with 8 bases between them. The CDR3 totals 15 residues. In germline, CDR1 is MNHEY, CDR2 SVGEGT.

CDR3 DNA: TGCAGTGCTAGCACGAGAGACTCCTACGAGCAGTACTTC. It yields the protein CSASTRDSYEQYF. This chain uses TRBV20-1 with TRBJ2-7, with no clear D. The CDR3 sequence is 13 residues long. Trimming removed 3 bases at V and 0 bases at J, with 9 bases between. In germline, CDR1 is DFQATT, CDR2 SNEGSKA (reference sequence).

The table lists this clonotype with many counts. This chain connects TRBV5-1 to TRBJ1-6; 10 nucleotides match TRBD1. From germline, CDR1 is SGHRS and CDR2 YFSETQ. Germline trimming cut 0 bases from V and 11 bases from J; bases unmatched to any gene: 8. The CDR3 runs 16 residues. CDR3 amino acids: CASSLAGGQGVTPLHF. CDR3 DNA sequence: TGCGCCAGCAGCTTGGCTGGTGGACAGGGGGTAACACCCCTCCACTTT.

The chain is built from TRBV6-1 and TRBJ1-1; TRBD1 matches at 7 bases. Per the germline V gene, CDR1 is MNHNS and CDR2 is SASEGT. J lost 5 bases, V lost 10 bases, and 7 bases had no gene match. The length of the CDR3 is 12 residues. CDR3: CATVDRETEAFF. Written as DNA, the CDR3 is TGTGCCACCGTCGACAGGGAAACTGAAGCTTTCTTT.

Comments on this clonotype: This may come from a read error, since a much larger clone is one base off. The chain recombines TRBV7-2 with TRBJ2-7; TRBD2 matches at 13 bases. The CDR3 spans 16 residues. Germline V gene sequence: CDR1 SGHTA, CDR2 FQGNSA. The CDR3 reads CVSSYGLAGETYEQYF. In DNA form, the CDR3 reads TGTGTCAGCAGCTACGGACTAGCGGGAGAGACCTACGAGCAGTACTTC.

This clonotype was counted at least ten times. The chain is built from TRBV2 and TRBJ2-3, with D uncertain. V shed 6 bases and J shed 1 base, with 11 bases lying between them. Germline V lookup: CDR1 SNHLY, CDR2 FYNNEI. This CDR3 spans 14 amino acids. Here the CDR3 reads CASRASGGTDTQYF. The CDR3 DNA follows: TGTGCCAGCAGGGCCAGTGGGGGCACAGATACGCAGTATTTT.

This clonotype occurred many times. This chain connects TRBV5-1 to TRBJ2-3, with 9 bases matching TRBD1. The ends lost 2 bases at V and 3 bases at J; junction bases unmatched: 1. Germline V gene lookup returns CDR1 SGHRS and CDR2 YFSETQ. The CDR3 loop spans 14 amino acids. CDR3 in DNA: TGCGCCAGCAGCTTCGGACAGGGGACAGATACGCAGTATTTT. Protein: CASSFGQGTDTQYF. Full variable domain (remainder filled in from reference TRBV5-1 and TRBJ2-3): KAGVTQTPRYLIKTRGQQVTLSCSPISGHRSVSWYQQTPGQGLQFLFEYFSETQRNKGNFPGRFSGRQFSNSRSEMNVSTLELGDSALYLCASSFGQGTDTQYFGPGTRLTVL.